A selection of T cell receptor beta chains follows, all from one sample in a study of preoperative IRX-2 immunotherapy in early breast cancer. Produced via immunoSEQ multiplex PCR; TCRdb's table is partial and in-frame only. Among 3,000 to 3,500 clones, around 70% were seen once, and the ten largest hold less than 9%. Specimen: tumor tissue, collected after IRX-2 immunotherapy. Every receptor here comes from a human donor with breast cancer. CDR3s include the opening cysteine and the closing phenylalanine or tryptophan. The D gene is left open where the match is weak. Some rows have no size entry. The others give once, few or many, or a class for an expanded clone.

clone size	V gene	D gene	J gene	CDR3 protein	CDR3 DNA
once	TRBV28	-	TRBJ1-2	CASSFRGSGTLYGYTF	TGTGCCAGCAGTTTTAGGGGGTCCGGGACACTTTATGGCTACACCTTC
-	TRBV11-3	-	TRBJ2-1	CASSLERGRWNEQFF	TGTGCCAGCAGCTTAGAGCGGGGGCGCTGGAATGAGCAGTTCTTC
-	TRBV19	-	TRBJ1-1	CASSMRGEGRTEAFF	TGTGCCAGTAGTATGAGGGGCGAGGGGAGGACTGAAGCTTTCTTT
-	TRBV11-3	-	TRBJ2-1	CASGSSGPYNEQFF	TGTGCCAGCGGTAGTAGTGGCCCCTACAATGAGCAGTTCTTC
few	TRBV6-8	-	TRBJ1-3	CASKEQGRNTIYF	TGTGCCTCGAAGGAGCAGGGGCGGAACACCATATATTTT
-	TRBV30	-	TRBJ2-7	CAWAPDSYEQYF	TGTGCCTGGGCCCCCGACAGCTACGAGCAGTACTTC
-	TRBV10-2	-	TRBJ2-7	CASSVTRGSYEQYF	TGCGCCAGCAGTGTAACCAGGGGAAGCTACGAGCAGTACTTC
-	TRBV18	-	TRBJ2-1	CASTRVHGIRIYNEQFF	TGTGCCAGCACCCGGGTCCACGGCATCCGAATCTACAATGAGCAGTTCTTC
-	TRBV11-3	-	TRBJ1-4	CASSRDTTNEKLFF	TGTGCCAGCAGCCGGGACACAACTAATGAAAAACTGTTTTTT
-	TRBV19	-	TRBJ1-2	CASSIGGGYTF	TGTGCCAGTAGTATAGGCGGTGGCTACACCTTC
few	TRBV6-8	-	TRBJ1-1	CASSSQGNTEAFF	TGTGCCAGCAGTTCCCAGGGCAACACTGAAGCTTTCTTT
-	TRBV19	TRBD1	TRBJ1-5	CASSPGQGRTQPQHF	TGTGCCAGTAGTCCCGGACAGGGGAGAACTCAGCCCCAGCATTTT
-	TRBV29-1	-	TRBJ1-1	CSVDGGEVTEAFF	TGCAGCGTTGACGGTGGGGAGGTCACTGAAGCTTTCTTT
few	TRBV11-3	TRBD2	TRBJ2-7	CASSLESLAGGRYEQYF	TGTGCCAGCAGCTTAGAATCACTAGCGGGGGGCCGCTACGAGCAGTACTTC
once	TRBV12-5	-	TRBJ2-5	CASTRDQETQYF	TGTGCCAGCACCCGGGACCAAGAGACCCAGTACTTC
-	TRBV25-1	-	TRBJ2-5	CASRDGRREETQYF	TGTGCCAGCCGGGACGGCCGCCGTGAGGAGACCCAGTACTTC
-	TRBV6-8	-	TRBJ1-4	CASRPGGGRNEKLFF	TGTGCCAGCAGGCCCGGGGGCGGGCGGAATGAAAAACTGTTTTTT
-	TRBV14	-	TRBJ2-2	CASSQAGTGELFF	TGTGCCAGCAGCCAAGCCGGGACCGGGGAGCTGTTTTTT
-	TRBV28	-	TRBJ1-5	CASSPSGQPQHF	TGTGCCAGCAGTCCCTCGGGGCAGCCCCAGCATTTT
-	TRBV6-8	-	TRBJ2-2	CASSPVWGGQGGELFF	TGTGCCAGCAGTCCCGTTTGGGGGGGCCAAGGCGGGGAGCTGTTTTTT
-	TRBV11-3	TRBD1	TRBJ2-2	CASSPDRVMGTGELFF	TGTGCCAGCAGCCCAGACAGGGTGATGGGAACCGGGGAGCTGTTTTTT
large	TRBV11-3	TRBD1	TRBJ1-4	CASSDRQGSNEKLFF	TGTGCCAGCAGCGACCGACAGGGGTCTAATGAAAAACTGTTTTTT
-	TRBV18	-	TRBJ1-3	CASSPNPDSGNTIYF	TGTGCCAGCTCACCCAACCCGGACTCTGGAAACACCATATATTTT
-	TRBV4-1	TRBD1	TRBJ1-1	CASSLGPGGLTEAFF	TGCGCCAGCAGCCTGGGTCCAGGGGGATTAACTGAAGCTTTCTTT